One T cell receptor beta chain is described in this entry. As yet, its antigen is unknown. The CDR3 has 15 amino acids. V was shortened by 4 bases and J by 5 bases, with 15 bases between the two germline ends. In germline, CDR1 is SGHRS, CDR2 YFSETQ. The entry originates in a study of blood T cells in healthy people across ages. Study results and limitations: Strong correlation linked observed beta diversity and percent naive T cells. The study regarded diversity estimates from one million T cells as underestimates. Among long-lived donors, naive CD4+ cells were more numerous and diversity higher than in aged donors.

Through a sample-barcoded 5' primer and a J-beta primer mix, a second PCR was run for about 6 to 12 cycles. TCRdb reanalysed the 5' RACE reads using MiXCR and keeps one entry per CDR3 protein. The data show about 1.4 million distinct CDR3 sequences, 59% seen once. J is TRBJ1-4 and V is TRBV5-1; TRBD1 might be the D (6 bases). The receptor was derived from a man younger than 35 in good health. Sample: blood. The DNA of the CDR3 is TGCGCCAGCAGCCAGCTACAGGGTAAAAATGAAAAACTGTTTTTT. Translation: CASSQLQGKNEKLFF.